This TCR beta chain was documented in a study of T cells after yellow fever vaccination. Study as a whole: SMART-Seq v4 Ultra Low Input served to prepare low-cell-number fractions. Study conclusions and caveats: Though it reached lower strength, the secondary response hit its peak faster, day 5 versus 15. Post-booster repertoires again held most primary-vaccination clones (about 96% CD4, roughly 88% CD8).

TCRdb re-called the 5' RACE reads with MiXCR, one entry per CDR3 protein. The sample consists of around 160,000 distinct CDR3 sequences, 6% to 7.5% of them appearing once. This clonotype has more than one count but fewer than ten. Antigen: not known. Germline V gives CDR1 SEHNR, CDR2 FQNEAQ (reference sequence). V lost 6 bases and J lost 5, with 13 bases in between. This CDR3 is built from 14 residues. This receptor was identified in a man younger than 30 who received the YFV17D yellow fever vaccine. The specimen was CD4+ T cells sorted from PBMCs, collected 4 to 5 days after the first yellow fever vaccination. The chain combines TRBV7-9 with TRBJ1-4; D is unresolved. The CDR3 coding sequence is TGTGCCAGCAGACGTAGCGACGGGAATGAAAAACTGTTTTTT. This codes for CASRRSDGNEKLFF. The variable domain in full, with the rest retrieved from reference TRBV7-9 and TRBJ1-4, is DTGVSQNPRHKITKRGQNVTFRCDPISEHNRLYWYRQTLGQGPEFLTYFQNEAQLEKSRLLSDRFSAERPKGSFSTLEIQRTEQGDSAMYLCASRRSDGNEKLFFGSGTQLSVL.